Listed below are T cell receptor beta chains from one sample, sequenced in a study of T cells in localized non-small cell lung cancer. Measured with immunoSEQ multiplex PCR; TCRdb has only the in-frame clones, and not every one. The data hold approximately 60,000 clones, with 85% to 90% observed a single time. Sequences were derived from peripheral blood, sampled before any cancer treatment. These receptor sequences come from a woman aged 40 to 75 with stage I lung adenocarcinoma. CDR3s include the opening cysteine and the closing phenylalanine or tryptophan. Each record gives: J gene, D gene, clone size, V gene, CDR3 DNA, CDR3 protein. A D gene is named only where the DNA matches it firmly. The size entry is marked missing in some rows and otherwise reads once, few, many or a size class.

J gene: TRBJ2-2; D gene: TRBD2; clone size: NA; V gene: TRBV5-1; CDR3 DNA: TGCGCCAGCAGCGTGACACTACTAGCGGGAGAGAACACCGGGGAGCTGTTTTTT; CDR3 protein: CASSVTLLAGENTGELFF
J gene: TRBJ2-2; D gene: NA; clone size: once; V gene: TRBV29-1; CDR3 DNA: TGCAGCGTTCAAAGGGAGGCCGGGGAGCTGTTTTTT; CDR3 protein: CSVQREAGELFF
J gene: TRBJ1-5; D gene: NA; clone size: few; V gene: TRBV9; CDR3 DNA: TGTGCCAGCAGCCCAGCGGGGGAGAACAATCAGCCCCAGCATTTT; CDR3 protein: CASSPAGENNQPQHF
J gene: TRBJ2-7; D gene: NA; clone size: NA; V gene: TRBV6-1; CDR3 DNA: TGTGCCAGCATCCCGGCAGGGACGGGCTACGAGCAGTACTTC; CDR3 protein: CASIPAGTGYEQYF
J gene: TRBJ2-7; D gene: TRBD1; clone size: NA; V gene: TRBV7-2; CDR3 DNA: TGTGCCAGCAGCTCGACAGGGGGCCTCTCCGAGCAGTACTTC; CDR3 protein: CASSSTGGLSEQYF
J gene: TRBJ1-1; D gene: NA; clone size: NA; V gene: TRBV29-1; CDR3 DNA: TGCAGCGTTGAAGAGACAGAGAACACTGAAGCTTTCTTT; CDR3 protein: CSVEETENTEAFF
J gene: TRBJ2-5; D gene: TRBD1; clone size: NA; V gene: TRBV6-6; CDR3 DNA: TGTGCCAGCAGTTACCACGGCAGGGGGTCGCAAGAGACCCAGTACTTC; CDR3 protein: CASSYHGRGSQETQYF
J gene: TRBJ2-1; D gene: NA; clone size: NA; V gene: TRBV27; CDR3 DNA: TGTGCCAGCAGTTCACTTGGTGGGGTATACCACTACAATGAGCAGTTCTTC; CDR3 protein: CASSSLGGVYHYNEQFF
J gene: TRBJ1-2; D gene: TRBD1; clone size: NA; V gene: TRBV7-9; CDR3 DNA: TGTGCCAGCAGCTTAGCGTGGAGTGGGACAGGGCGATTTCTCTATGGCTACACCTTC; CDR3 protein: CASSLAWSGTGRFLYGYTF
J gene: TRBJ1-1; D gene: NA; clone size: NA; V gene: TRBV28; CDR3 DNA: TGTGCCAGCAGTCAGGGTCGTGGGTTAGGTTTCTTT; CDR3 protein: CASSQGRGLGFF
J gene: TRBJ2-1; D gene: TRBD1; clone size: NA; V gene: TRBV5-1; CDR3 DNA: TGCGCCAGCAGCCCCGACAGGGATATCTACAATGAGCAGTTCTTC; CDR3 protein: CASSPDRDIYNEQFF
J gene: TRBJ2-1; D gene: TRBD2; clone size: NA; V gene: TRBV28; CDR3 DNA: TGTGCCAGCAGTCCCCCCGGGACTAGCGTATACAATGAGCAGTTCTTC; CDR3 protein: CASSPPGTSVYNEQFF
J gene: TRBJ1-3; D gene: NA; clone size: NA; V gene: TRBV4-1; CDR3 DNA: TGCGCCAGCAGCCAAGACGACAGGCCAAGAGGAAACACCATATATTTT; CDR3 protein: CASSQDDRPRGNTIYF
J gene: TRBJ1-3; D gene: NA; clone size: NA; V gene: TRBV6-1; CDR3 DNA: TGTGCCAGCAGGATTGAAGCTGGAAACACCATATATTTT; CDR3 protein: CASRIEAGNTIYF
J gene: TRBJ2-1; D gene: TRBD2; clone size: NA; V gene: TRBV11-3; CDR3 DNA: TGTGCCAGCAGCTTTCTGACTAGCGGAGGTGAGCAGTTCTTC; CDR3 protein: CASSFLTSGGEQFF
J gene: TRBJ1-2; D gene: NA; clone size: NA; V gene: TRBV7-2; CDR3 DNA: TGTGCCAGCAGCTCTTATACCGGGACCCGCGGTGGCTACACCTTC; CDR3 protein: CASSSYTGTRGGYTF
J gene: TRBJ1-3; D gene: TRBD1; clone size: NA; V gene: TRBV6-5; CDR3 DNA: TGTGCCAGCAGTGGACAGGGAGTACAAGGAAACACCATATATTTT; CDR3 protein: CASSGQGVQGNTIYF
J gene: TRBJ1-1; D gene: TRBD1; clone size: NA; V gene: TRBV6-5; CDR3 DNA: TGTGCCAGCAGTTACTCTTGGACAGGAGGCACTGAAGCTTTCTTT; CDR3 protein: CASSYSWTGGTEAFF
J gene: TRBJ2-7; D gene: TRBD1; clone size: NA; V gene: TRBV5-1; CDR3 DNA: TGCGCCAGCAGCTTGGGGACAGGGGGCGAGCAGTACTTC; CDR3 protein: CASSLGTGGEQYF
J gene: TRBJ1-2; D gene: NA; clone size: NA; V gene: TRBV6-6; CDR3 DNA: TGTGCCAGTGCTTCCGCGGGGAATAAGGGCTACACCTTC; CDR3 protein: CASASAGNKGYTF
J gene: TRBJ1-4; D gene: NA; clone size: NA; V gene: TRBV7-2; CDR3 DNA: TGTGCCAGCAGCCAAGGGGCAGGGGAAGCTTTTGAAAAACTGTTTTTT; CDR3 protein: CASSQGAGEAFEKLFF
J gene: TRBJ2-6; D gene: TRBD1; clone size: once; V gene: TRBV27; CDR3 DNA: TGTGCCAGCAGTTGGACAGGGGCTGGGGCCAACGTCCTGACTTTC; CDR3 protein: CASSWTGAGANVLTF
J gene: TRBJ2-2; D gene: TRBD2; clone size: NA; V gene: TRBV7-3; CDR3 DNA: TGTGCCAGCAGTTTAGGACTAGCGGGTAACACCGGGGAGCTGTTTTTT; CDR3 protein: CASSLGLAGNTGELFF
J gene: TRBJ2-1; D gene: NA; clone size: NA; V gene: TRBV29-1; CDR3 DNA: TGCAGCGTTGGGCACAATGAGCAGTTCTTC; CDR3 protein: CSVGHNEQFF
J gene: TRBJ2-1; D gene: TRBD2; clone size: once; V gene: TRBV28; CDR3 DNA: TGTGCCAGCAGGAGGCGGGGGGATGGCAATGAGCAGTTCTTC; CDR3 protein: CASRRRGDGNEQFF
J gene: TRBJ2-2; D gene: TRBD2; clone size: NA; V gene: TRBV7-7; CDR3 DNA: TGTGCTAGCAGTAAAGGGACTAGCGCGAACACCGGGGAGCTGTTTTTT; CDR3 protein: CASSKGTSANTGELFF
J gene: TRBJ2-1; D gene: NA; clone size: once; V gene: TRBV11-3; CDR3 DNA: TGTGCCAGCAGCTTAGAAGGTTGGGGCCGCGGGGCCAATGAGCAGTTCTTC; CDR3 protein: CASSLEGWGRGANEQFF
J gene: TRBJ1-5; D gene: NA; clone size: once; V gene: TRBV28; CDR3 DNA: TGTGCCAGCAGTTGGGACGGTTATAGCAATCAGCCCCAGCATTTT; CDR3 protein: CASSWDGYSNQPQHF